This TCR beta chain derives from a study of blood T cell repertoires in COVID-19. Study in general: Some COVID-19 samples were acute and others convalescent; all came from the United States, Italy and Spain.

The germline CDR1 and CDR2 sequences are DFQATT and SNEGSKA (reference sequence). This CDR3 is built from 14 residues. With 3 bases removed from V and 4 bases from J, the gap between germline ends came to 15 bases. Per the original methods: Amplification from reference gene primers served as the basis for estimated nucleated cell counts. Here immunoSEQ multiplex PCR was the method, and the copy in TCRdb shows in-frame clones only, minus some. V and J calls and clone size follow that table, whereas D and trimming were derived from the DNA. The data hold about 49,000 clones, with roughly 80% observed a single time.

The chain carries TRBV20-1 and TRBJ1-1; D gene unclear. The sequencing input was peripheral blood. This TCR was recovered from a human donor in a cohort sampled during active COVID-19. CDR3 loop: CSASAPPGVTEAFF. The CDR3 DNA reads as TGCAGTGCTAGTGCCCCCCCAGGCGTCACTGAAGCTTTCTTT.